This entry is about one TCR beta chain. Its specificity is not known. The sample belongs to a study of blood T cells in healthy people across ages. Study observations and caveats: Fewer expanded clones and more diversity marked long-lived versus aged donors.

Alongside a J-beta primer mix, a sample-barcoded 5' primer served in a second PCR lasting roughly 6 to 11 cycles. There were at least 3 million CDR3-containing paired-end reads obtained from each sample. TCRdb reanalysed the 5' RACE reads using MiXCR and keeps one entry per CDR3 protein. The sample lists roughly 1,700,000 distinct CDR3 sequences, under 30% seen once, with roughly 8% in the top ten. The V gene's germline CDR1 is SQVTM and CDR2 ANQGSEA. This CDR3 contains 12 residues. V was clipped by 7 bases and J by 7 bases, with 16 bases between them. The rearrangement uses TRBV29-1 and TRBJ1-2, with TRBD1 as a possible D gene (6 bases). Sequencing was done on a sample of blood. The receptor's source is a young woman in good health. CDR3 coding DNA: TGCAGCGCCCCGGACAGTTTCGGTGGCTACACCTTC. As protein: CSAPDSFGGYTF.